The 19 T cell receptor beta chains presented below share a single source sample, sequenced in a study of control samples from healthy donors and cancer patients. This table comes from immunoSEQ multiplex PCR, and its TCRdb copy is limited to in-frame clones, with some not included. The table includes 20,000 to 30,000 clones, just over 90% detected once. Input material: PBMCs. All receptors come from a man between 50 and 59 years old with lung cancer.

The chain employs TRBV3-1 (or the pseudogene TRBV3-2) and TRBJ2-2; TRBD2 matches 13 bases. The V gene end was trimmed by 1 base and the J gene end by 3 bases; junction bases not matched to a gene: 2. There are 17 residues in the CDR3. Germline CDR1 and CDR2: LGHDT and YNNKEL (reference sequence). In nucleotides, the CDR3 is TGTGCCAGCAGCCAAGGACTAGCGGGGGGTTACACCGGGGAGCTGTTTTTT. Residues: CASSQGLAGGYTGELFF.

The sample holds one count of this clone. The chain uses TRBV18 and TRBJ1-3, with a possible D match to TRBD1 (6 bases). Germline V CDR1 and CDR2: KGHSH, LQKENI. CDR3 length equals 14 residues. V lost 2 bases and J lost 4, with 9 bases in between. CDR3 sequence: CASSPYDRGNTIYF. The CDR3 nucleotides read TGTGCCAGCTCACCATACGACAGGGGAAACACCATATATTTT.

The V and J genes are TRBV4-3 and TRBJ1-1, with 9 positions matching TRBD1. Trimming removed 3 bases from V and 3 bases from J; junction bases left unmatched: 2. Germline V gives CDR1 LGHNA, CDR2 YSLEER. This CDR3 region has 14 residues. For the CDR3, the DNA is TGCGCCAGCAGCCAGCGACAGGGGGACACTGAAGCTTTCTTT. Its translation is CASSQRQGDTEAFF.

The chain uses TRBV4-1 and TRBJ2-3; 12 nucleotides agree with TRBD2. Germline V CDR1 and CDR2: MGHRA, YSYEKL. V lost 0 bases, J lost 6 bases, and 4 bases stayed unmatched. This CDR3 has 16 amino acids. CDR3 amino acids: CASSQESSGGVDTQYF. In nucleotides, the CDR3 is TGCGCCAGCAGCCAAGAATCTAGCGGGGGGGTCGATACGCAGTATTTT.

The chain employs TRBV6-4 and TRBJ2-5; 11 bases align to TRBD2. This CDR3 is 16 amino acids long. Germline V lookup: CDR1 MRHNA, CDR2 SNTAGT. V gave up 7 bases and J gave up 0 bases; unmatched junction bases: 7. Here the CDR3 reads CASKGASGGNQETQYF. DNA of the CDR3: TGTGCCAGCAAAGGGGCTAGCGGGGGGAACCAAGAGACCCAGTACTTC.

The chain combines TRBV15 with TRBJ1-5; tentative D call: TRBD1 (5 bases). The CDR3 has 16 residues. Germline assignment: CDR1 LNHNV and CDR2 YYDKDF (reference sequence). The V end was cut by 3 bases, the J end by 3 bases, with 15 bases between. CDR3 DNA sequence: TGTGCCACCAGCAGGGGGGGATCGGGGCCCAATCAGCCCCAGCATTTT. Translating it yields CATSRGGSGPNQPQHF.

The CDR3 region is CASSPGPRGNEKLFF. Written as DNA, the CDR3 is TGTGCCAGCAGCCCGGGACCGCGGGGTAATGAAAAACTGTTTTTT. The V call is TRBV9, the J call TRBJ1-4; possible D gene TRBD1, 5 bases. The CDR3 covers 15 residues. Trimming removed 4 bases from V and 4 bases from J, with 14 bases in between. Germline V gene lookup returns CDR1 SGDLS and CDR2 YYNGEE.

The chain has TRBV12-3 or TRBV12-4 and TRBJ2-7; D remains ambiguous. The CDR3 consists of 13 residues. Trimming shortened V by 7 bases and J by 1 base, and 11 bases separated the two germline ends. The CDR3 nucleotides read TGTGCCAGCACCGACACGTTATCCTACGAGCAGTACTTC. It is translated as CASTDTLSYEQYF.

This clone has only one observation. J is TRBJ2-3 and V is TRBV7-8; D may be TRBD2 (5 bases). This CDR3 has 14 amino acids. Germline V lookup: CDR1 SGHVS, CDR2 FQNEAQ. V was pared by 7 bases and J by 3 bases, with 14 bases between. CDR3 protein: CASTHPGLTDTQYF. CDR3 DNA sequence: TGTGCCAGCACCCATCCGGGGTTGACAGATACGCAGTATTTT.

The chain couples TRBV11-3 to TRBJ2-2; 7 nucleotides match TRBD1. The CDR3 totals 14 residues. The junction had 7 bases not matched to a gene; V was cut back by 6 bases and J by 6 bases. Per germline, CDR1 SGHNT and CDR2 YENEEA. CDR3 nucleotide sequence: TGTGCCAGCAGGCGGCAGGGGGAATCCGGGGAGCTGTTTTTT. Residues: CASRRQGESGELFF.

About this clone itself: Germline is not matched at one junction end, which may reflect a read error. The V and J genes are TRBV11-3 and TRBJ2-1, with TRBD1 identical over 8 bases. There are 15 residues in the CDR3. CDR1 and CDR2 (germline): SGHNT, YENEEA. The CDR3 loop reads CASSLDRGSYNEQFF. DNA of the CDR3: TGTGCCAGCAGTTTAGACAGGGGTTCCTACAATGAGCAGTTCTTC. Full variable domain (missing parts from reference TRBV11-3 and TRBJ2-1): EAGVVQSPRYKIIEKKQPVAFWCNPISGHNTLYWYLQNLGQGPELLIRYENEEAVDDSQLPKDRFSAERLKGVDSTLKIQPAELGDSAVYLCASSLDRGSYNEQFFGPGTRLTVL.

CDR3 sequence: CASSLERTGEETQYF. CDR3 nucleotide sequence: TGTGCCAGCAGCTTAGAGAGGACAGGGGAAGAGACCCAGTACTTC. The chain uses TRBV11-2 and TRBJ2-5; 9 nucleotides agree with TRBD1. CDR3 length: 15 residues. Trimming at V came to 0 bases and at J to 3 bases, leaving 2 bases not matched to a gene. Germline V gives CDR1 SGHAT, CDR2 FQNNGV.

This rearrangement joins TRBV19 to TRBJ1-1; maybe TRBD1 (5 bases). The V end was cut by 10 bases, the J end by 0 bases, with 21 bases between. Germline CDR1 reads LNHDA; CDR2 reads SQIVND (reference sequence). The CDR3 has 16 amino acids. The CDR3 spells CATLRTGGRVNTEAFF. The CDR3, as DNA: TGTGCCACCCTGCGGACCGGGGGGAGAGTGAACACTGAAGCTTTCTTT.

The chain is built from TRBV24-1 and TRBJ2-1; 9 nucleotides line up with TRBD1. The CDR3 spans 21 residues. With V trimmed by 5 bases and J by 0 bases, 19 bases remained unmatched. Germline lookup yields CDR1 KGHDR and CDR2 SFDVKD. CDR3: CATSGSPGGQGVIGSYNEQFF. CDR3 bases: TGTGCCACCAGTGGTTCGCCCGGGGGACAGGGAGTAATTGGCTCCTACAATGAGCAGTTCTTC.

This clone has only a few counts. The rearrangement joins TRBV18 to TRBJ2-7; D call uncertain. Germline loops: CDR1 KGHSH, CDR2 LQKENI. The CDR3 runs to 13 residues. Deletions cut 2 bases from V and 0 bases from J, with 5 bases between. CDR3 bases: TGTGCCAGCTCACCAGTGTCCTCCTACGAGCAGTACTTC. Its protein is CASSPVSSYEQYF.

This clone turned up a few times. The chain carries TRBV11-2 and TRBJ2-7; TRBD1 matches 8 bases. CDR1 is SGHAT, CDR2 FQNNGV, per germline. CDR3 size: 15 residues. V was pared by 5 bases and J by 5 bases, with 11 bases of the junction left unmatched. CDR3 amino acids: CASSLLDRDVDEQYF. As DNA, the CDR3 is TGTGCCAGCAGCCTTTTGGACAGGGACGTCGACGAGCAGTACTTC.

The gene calls are TRBV6-2 or TRBV6-3 and TRBJ2-5, with D tentatively TRBD1 (6 bases). Germline-derived CDR1 and CDR2 are MNHEY and SVGEGT. Trimming shortened V by 2 bases and J by 2 bases, and 12 bases separated the two germline ends. This CDR3 has 15 amino acids. The CDR3 loop is CASSYGAGEQETQYF. The CDR3 DNA reads TGTGCCAGCAGTTACGGGGCAGGGGAGCAAGAGACCCAGTACTTC.

V gene TRBV7-9 combines with J gene TRBJ1-5; no definite D call. V lost 2 bases to trimming and J lost 6 bases, with 11 bases between them. This CDR3 region has 14 residues. Germline loops: CDR1 SEHNR, CDR2 FQNEAQ (reference sequence). The CDR3 coding sequence is TGTGCCAGCAGCTTATACGGGTCCGGTCAGCCCCAGCATTTT. Translated, it gives CASSLYGSGQPQHF.

The chain employs TRBV19 and TRBJ1-2; D might be TRBD1 (6 bases). Germline loops: CDR1 LNHDA, CDR2 SQIVND (reference sequence). This CDR3 comprises 15 residues. Trimming shortened V by 0 bases and J by 2 bases, and 10 bases separated the two germline ends. CDR3: CASSIEVGTNYGYTF. CDR3 in DNA: TGTGCCAGTAGTATAGAGGTCGGGACAAACTATGGCTACACCTTC.